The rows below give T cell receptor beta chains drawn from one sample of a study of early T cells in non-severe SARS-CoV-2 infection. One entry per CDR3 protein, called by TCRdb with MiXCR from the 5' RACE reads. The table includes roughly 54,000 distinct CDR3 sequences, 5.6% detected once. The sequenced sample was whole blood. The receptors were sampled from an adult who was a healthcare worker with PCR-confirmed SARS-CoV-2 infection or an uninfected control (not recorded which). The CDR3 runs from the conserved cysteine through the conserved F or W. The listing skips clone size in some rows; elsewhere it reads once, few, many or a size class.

CDR3: CTGTSLNNEQFF
J: TRBJ2-1
size: many
V: TRBV29-1

CDR3: CASSKDTFF
J: TRBJ2-1
size: few
V: TRBV21-1

CDR3: CASSYRLGLAGASYEQYF
J: TRBJ2-7
size: many
V: TRBV6-5

CDR3: CASSLDTAEQYF
J: TRBJ2-7
size: NA
V: TRBV5-1

CDR3: CASSFRERGESSGNTIYF
J: TRBJ1-3
size: NA
V: TRBV7-9

CDR3: CASSPPISAGRNEQFF
J: TRBJ2-1
size: many
V: TRBV3-1

CDR3: CASSDRSRTFSYNEQFF
J: TRBJ2-1
size: NA
V: TRBV7-2

CDR3: CASRISGSYGYTF
J: TRBJ1-2
size: few
V: TRBV9

CDR3: CASSLNGGNTGELFF
J: TRBJ2-2
size: few
V: TRBV11-2

CDR3: CASSWTGGNTIYF
J: TRBJ1-3
size: NA
V: TRBV12-3/TRBV12-4

CDR3: CASNFGQGASQPQHF
J: TRBJ1-5
size: few
V: TRBV12-3/TRBV12-4

CDR3: CASSLDYNSYNEQFF
J: TRBJ2-1
size: many
V: TRBV7-2

CDR3: CASRPQGPLTVEQYF
J: TRBJ2-7
size: few
V: TRBV28

CDR3: CASSLSGGSGANVLTF
J: TRBJ2-6
size: NA
V: TRBV5-1

CDR3: CAWSVRRGDTEAFF
J: TRBJ1-1
size: few
V: TRBV30

CDR3: CASRDGGIHEQFF
J: TRBJ2-1
size: once
V: TRBV2

CDR3: CASSLTKPRETQYF
J: TRBJ2-5
size: many
V: TRBV7-9

CDR3: CASSVRTGSGNTIYF
J: TRBJ1-3
size: NA
V: TRBV2

CDR3: CASSDRDPFSYNEQFF
J: TRBJ2-1
size: few
V: TRBV6-1

CDR3: CASSPGTSGRTTGELFF
J: TRBJ2-2
size: many
V: TRBV13

CDR3: CASSLAEVVTEAFF
J: TRBJ1-1
size: NA
V: TRBV5-1

CDR3: CASSFWGEYEQYF
J: TRBJ2-7
size: many
V: TRBV27

CDR3: CSVVEQSMNTEAFF
J: TRBJ1-1
size: many
V: TRBV29-1

CDR3: CASRVRGTLAGNEQFF
J: TRBJ2-1
size: many
V: TRBV21-1

CDR3: CASSHRQGATNEKLFF
J: TRBJ1-4
size: NA
V: TRBV7-8

CDR3: CASSLEGGTQNSPLHF
J: TRBJ1-6
size: many
V: TRBV7-2

CDR3: CASSLRQGAHEQYF
J: TRBJ2-7
size: many
V: TRBV7-9

CDR3: CSAGERYEQYF
J: TRBJ2-7
size: few
V: TRBV20-1

CDR3: CASTPGGPIYNEQFF
J: TRBJ2-1
size: NA
V: TRBV6-2/TRBV6-3

CDR3: CASSPDRAEGRAQYF
J: TRBJ2-3
size: many
V: TRBV11-2

CDR3: CASSSYLGLIAKNIQYF
J: TRBJ2-4
size: many
V: TRBV13

CDR3: CASSLALSGPNTDTQYF
J: TRBJ2-3
size: few
V: TRBV11-1

CDR3: CASSVGRGWNTQYF
J: TRBJ2-3
size: NA
V: TRBV6-1